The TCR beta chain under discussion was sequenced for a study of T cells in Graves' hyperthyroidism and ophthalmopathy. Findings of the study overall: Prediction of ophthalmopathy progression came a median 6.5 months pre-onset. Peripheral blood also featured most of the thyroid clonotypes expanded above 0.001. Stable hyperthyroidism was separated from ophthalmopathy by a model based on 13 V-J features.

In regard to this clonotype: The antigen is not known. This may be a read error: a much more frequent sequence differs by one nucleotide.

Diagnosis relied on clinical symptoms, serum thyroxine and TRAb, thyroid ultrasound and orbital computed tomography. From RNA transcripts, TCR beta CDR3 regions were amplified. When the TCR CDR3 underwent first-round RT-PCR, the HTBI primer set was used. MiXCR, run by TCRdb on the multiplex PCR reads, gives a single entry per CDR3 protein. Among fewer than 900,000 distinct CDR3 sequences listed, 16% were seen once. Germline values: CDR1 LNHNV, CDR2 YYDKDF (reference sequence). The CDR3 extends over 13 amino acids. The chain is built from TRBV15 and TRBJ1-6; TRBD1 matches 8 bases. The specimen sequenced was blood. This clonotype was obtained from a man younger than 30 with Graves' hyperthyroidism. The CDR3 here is CVTSRDRSSPLHF. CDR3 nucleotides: TGTGTCACCAGCAGGGACAGGAGTTCACCCCTCCACTTT. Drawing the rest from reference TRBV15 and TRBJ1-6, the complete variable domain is DAMVIQNPRYQVTQFGKPVTLSCSQTLNHNVMYWYQQKSSQAPKLLFHYYDKDFNNEADTPDNFQSRRPNTSFCFLDIRSPGLGDTAMYLCVTSRDRSSPLHFGNGTRLTVT.